A selection of T cell receptor beta chains follows, all from one sample in a study of T cell changes during pregnancy in multiple sclerosis. Produced via immunoSEQ multiplex PCR; TCRdb's table is partial and in-frame only. This table holds 65,000 to 75,000 clones, roughly 92% found once. This sample comprised peripheral blood, obtained after pregnancy. The receptor source for this set is a female donor in good health, enrolled as a control in a pregnancy study. Each CDR3 is given with its conserved first and last residue. D genes are given only for firm matches. Not all rows give a size; the values are once, few, many and, for expanded clones, a class.

j_gene: TRBJ2-7; d_gene: NA; len: 14; v_gene: TRBV19; abundance: NA; CDR3aa: CASSGPGGTYEQYF; CDR3nt: TGTGCCAGTAGTGGGCCAGGTGGAACCTACGAGCAGTACTTC
j_gene: TRBJ2-6; d_gene: TRBD1; len: 19; v_gene: TRBV10-3; abundance: once; CDR3aa: CAIRNIRDRGLRGANVLTF; CDR3nt: TGTGCCATCAGAAACATCCGGGACAGGGGGCTTAGGGGGGCCAACGTCCTGACTTTC
j_gene: TRBJ1-5; d_gene: NA; len: 13; v_gene: TRBV5-4; abundance: NA; CDR3aa: CASSDSGNQPQHF; CDR3nt: TGTGCCAGCAGCGACAGCGGCAATCAGCCCCAGCATTTT
j_gene: TRBJ2-7; d_gene: TRBD1; len: 17; v_gene: TRBV28; abundance: NA; CDR3aa: CASSPGGLTGARYEQYF; CDR3nt: TGTGCCAGCAGCCCTGGCGGACTTACAGGGGCTCGGTACGAGCAGTACTTC
j_gene: TRBJ2-3; d_gene: TRBD1; len: 15; v_gene: TRBV11-2; abundance: NA; CDR3aa: CASSPRTGGVDTQYF; CDR3nt: TGTGCCAGCAGCCCGCGGACAGGGGGCGTAGATACGCAGTATTTT
j_gene: TRBJ1-2; d_gene: NA; len: 12; v_gene: TRBV5-4; abundance: NA; CDR3aa: CASSLGAGGYTF; CDR3nt: TGTGCCAGCAGCTTGGGGGCTGGGGGCTACACCTTC
j_gene: TRBJ2-5; d_gene: NA; len: 13; v_gene: TRBV10-3; abundance: NA; CDR3aa: CAISENNQETQYF; CDR3nt: TGTGCCATCAGTGAAAACAACCAAGAGACCCAGTACTTC
j_gene: TRBJ1-1; d_gene: NA; len: 15; v_gene: TRBV5-1; abundance: NA; CDR3aa: CASSLASAGNTEAFF; CDR3nt: TGCGCCAGCAGCTTGGCCTCGGCGGGAAACACTGAAGCTTTCTTT
j_gene: TRBJ2-7; d_gene: NA; len: 14; v_gene: TRBV5-3; abundance: NA; CDR3aa: CARRTDKTFYEQYF; CDR3nt: TGTGCCAGACGGACAGACAAGACTTTCTACGAGCAGTACTTC
j_gene: TRBJ2-7; d_gene: TRBD2; len: 15; v_gene: TRBV4-2; abundance: few; CDR3aa: CASSPGLAGPYEQYF; CDR3nt: TGTGCCAGCAGCCCAGGACTAGCGGGCCCCTACGAGCAGTACTTC
j_gene: TRBJ2-7; d_gene: NA; len: 15; v_gene: TRBV19; abundance: NA; CDR3aa: CASSIGAANLYEQYF; CDR3nt: TGTGCCAGTAGTATAGGGGCAGCCAACCTCTACGAGCAGTACTTC
j_gene: TRBJ2-7; d_gene: TRBD2; len: 16; v_gene: TRBV11-2; abundance: once; CDR3aa: CASSLDPSGASYEQYF; CDR3nt: TGTGCCAGCAGCTTAGATCCTAGCGGGGCCTCCTACGAGCAGTACTTC
j_gene: TRBJ1-3; d_gene: NA; len: 13; v_gene: TRBV7-8; abundance: NA; CDR3aa: CASASYPGDTIYF; CDR3nt: TGTGCCAGCGCCTCCTACCCCGGGGACACCATATATTTT
j_gene: TRBJ2-1; d_gene: NA; len: 12; v_gene: TRBV28; abundance: NA; CDR3aa: CASSFKWAEQFF; CDR3nt: TGTGCCAGCAGTTTTAAATGGGCAGAGCAGTTCTTC
j_gene: TRBJ1-6; d_gene: TRBD1; len: 16; v_gene: TRBV2; abundance: NA; CDR3aa: CASSYRGQTYNSPLHF; CDR3nt: TGTGCCAGCAGTTACAGGGGGCAAACCTATAATTCACCCCTCCACTTT
j_gene: TRBJ2-2; d_gene: TRBD2; len: 17; v_gene: TRBV19; abundance: NA; CDR3aa: CASSTQSSGRSTGELFF; CDR3nt: TGTGCCAGTAGTACCCAGTCTAGCGGGAGGTCCACCGGGGAGCTGTTTTTT
j_gene: TRBJ1-1; d_gene: NA; len: 13; v_gene: TRBV14; abundance: once; CDR3aa: CASSQFQGTEAFF; CDR3nt: TGTGCCAGCAGCCAATTCCAGGGGACGGAAGCTTTCTTT
j_gene: TRBJ2-3; d_gene: TRBD2; len: 17; v_gene: TRBV7-2; abundance: NA; CDR3aa: CASSLSATSGGADTQYF; CDR3nt: TGTGCCAGCAGCTTAAGCGCGACTAGCGGGGGGGCGGATACGCAGTATTTT
j_gene: TRBJ2-6; d_gene: NA; len: 15; v_gene: TRBV6-1; abundance: NA; CDR3aa: CASSPGVSGANVLTF; CDR3nt: TGTGCCAGCAGTCCCGGGGTCTCTGGGGCCAACGTCCTGACTTTC
j_gene: TRBJ2-7; d_gene: TRBD2; len: 15; v_gene: TRBV7-2; abundance: NA; CDR3aa: CASSFQASGGAEQYF; CDR3nt: TGTGCCAGCAGCTTTCAGGCTAGCGGGGGAGCCGAGCAGTACTTC
j_gene: TRBJ1-6; d_gene: NA; len: 14; v_gene: TRBV7-2; abundance: NA; CDR3aa: CASSPSGVDSPLHF; CDR3nt: TGTGCCAGCAGCCCCTCGGGGGTGGATTCACCCCTCCACTTT
j_gene: TRBJ2-7; d_gene: TRBD1; len: 15; v_gene: TRBV2; abundance: NA; CDR3aa: CASSARGQGPYEQYF; CDR3nt: TGTGCCAGCAGTGCGAGGGGACAGGGCCCCTACGAGCAGTACTTC
j_gene: TRBJ1-2; d_gene: NA; len: 12; v_gene: TRBV29-1; abundance: NA; CDR3aa: CSVEDSGAGYTF; CDR3nt: TGCAGCGTTGAAGATTCTGGGGCTGGCTACACCTTC
j_gene: TRBJ1-1; d_gene: NA; len: 14; v_gene: TRBV27; abundance: NA; CDR3aa: CASSLFSRNTEAFF; CDR3nt: TGTGCCAGCAGTTTATTTAGTAGGAACACTGAAGCTTTCTTT
j_gene: TRBJ1-6; d_gene: NA; len: 14; v_gene: TRBV10-3; abundance: NA; CDR3aa: CAISPKTEDHPLHF; CDR3nt: TGTGCCATCAGCCCAAAAACAGAAGATCACCCCCTCCACTTT
j_gene: TRBJ2-1; d_gene: TRBD2; len: 16; v_gene: TRBV7-8; abundance: NA; CDR3aa: CASSLVLRERINEQFF; CDR3nt: TGTGCCAGCAGCTTAGTATTGCGGGAGCGGATCAATGAGCAGTTCTTC
j_gene: TRBJ1-1; d_gene: TRBD1; len: 12; v_gene: TRBV5-5; abundance: NA; CDR3aa: CASLIPGTGAFF; CDR3nt: TGTGCCAGCCTAATCCCGGGGACAGGAGCTTTCTTT
j_gene: TRBJ2-4; d_gene: NA; len: 16; v_gene: TRBV11-2; abundance: few; CDR3aa: CASSRVGEIAKNIQYF; CDR3nt: TGTGCCAGCAGCCGGGTTGGCGAGATAGCCAAAAACATTCAGTACTTC
j_gene: TRBJ2-3; d_gene: NA; len: 17; v_gene: TRBV21-1; abundance: NA; CDR3aa: CASSRYFSGGATDTQYF; CDR3nt: TGTGCCAGCAGCAGATACTTTAGCGGGGGGGCCACAGATACGCAGTATTTT
j_gene: TRBJ2-5; d_gene: NA; len: 14; v_gene: TRBV5-1; abundance: once; CDR3aa: CASSLYSNQETQYF; CDR3nt: TGCGCCAGCAGCCTTTACAGTAACCAAGAGACCCAGTACTTC
j_gene: TRBJ1-1; d_gene: NA; len: 13; v_gene: TRBV29-1; abundance: once; CDR3aa: CSAKTGENTEAFF; CDR3nt: TGCAGCGCTAAGACAGGTGAGAACACTGAAGCTTTCTTT
j_gene: TRBJ2-5; d_gene: NA; len: 15; v_gene: TRBV7-6; abundance: NA; CDR3aa: CASSPEAGQQETQYF; CDR3nt: TGTGCCAGCAGCCCTGAGGCGGGACAGCAAGAGACCCAGTACTTC
j_gene: TRBJ2-7; d_gene: NA; len: 16; v_gene: TRBV27; abundance: NA; CDR3aa: CASSPESGGLSYEQYF; CDR3nt: TGTGCCAGCAGTCCGGAGAGTGGAGGCCTCTCCTACGAGCAGTACTTC
j_gene: TRBJ1-6; d_gene: NA; len: 13; v_gene: TRBV21-1; abundance: NA; CDR3aa: CASILRYQSPLHF; CDR3nt: TGTGCCAGCATCCTCAGGTACCAGTCACCCCTCCACTTT
j_gene: TRBJ2-1; d_gene: TRBD2; len: 15; v_gene: TRBV19; abundance: NA; CDR3aa: CASQSGALLHNEQFF; CDR3nt: TGTGCCAGTCAGAGCGGGGCCCTCCTCCACAATGAGCAGTTCTTC
j_gene: TRBJ2-5; d_gene: NA; len: 13; v_gene: TRBV18; abundance: NA; CDR3aa: CASSRGFQETQYF; CDR3nt: TGTGCCAGCTCAAGGGGGTTCCAAGAGACCCAGTACTTC
j_gene: TRBJ2-2; d_gene: TRBD2; len: 15; v_gene: TRBV7-9; abundance: NA; CDR3aa: CASSPGTSPTGELFF; CDR3nt: TGTGCCAGCAGCCCAGGGACTAGCCCCACCGGGGAGCTGTTTTTT
j_gene: TRBJ2-1; d_gene: NA; len: 15; v_gene: TRBV7-9; abundance: NA; CDR3aa: CASSRLASSYNEQFF; CDR3nt: TGTGCCAGCAGCCGTCTAGCGAGTTCCTACAATGAGCAGTTCTTC
j_gene: TRBJ2-1; d_gene: TRBD2; len: 17; v_gene: TRBV18; abundance: NA; CDR3aa: CASSPRSTSGRRNEQFF; CDR3nt: TGTGCCAGCTCACCACGGTCCACTAGCGGGAGAAGGAATGAGCAGTTCTTC
j_gene: TRBJ1-5; d_gene: NA; len: 16; v_gene: TRBV21-1; abundance: once; CDR3aa: CASNILRSGGDQPQHF; CDR3nt: TGTGCCAGCAACATTTTGCGCTCAGGGGGTGATCAGCCCCAGCATTTT
j_gene: TRBJ1-3; d_gene: NA; len: 13; v_gene: TRBV19; abundance: NA; CDR3aa: CASSRGSGNTIYF; CDR3nt: TGTGCCAGTAGTCGGGGCTCTGGAAACACCATATATTTT
j_gene: TRBJ2-3; d_gene: NA; len: 18; v_gene: TRBV27; abundance: NA; CDR3aa: CASSLLSRPDQTGDTQYF; CDR3nt: TGTGCCAGCAGTTTACTTAGCCGACCTGATCAAACCGGGGATACGCAGTATTTT
j_gene: TRBJ1-1; d_gene: NA; len: 17; v_gene: TRBV2; abundance: NA; CDR3aa: CASSEAVAWGVNTEAFF; CDR3nt: TGTGCCAGCAGTGAAGCTGTGGCCTGGGGCGTGAACACTGAAGCTTTCTTT
j_gene: TRBJ2-5; d_gene: TRBD1; len: 14; v_gene: TRBV2; abundance: NA; CDR3aa: CASSRTGNQETQYF; CDR3nt: TGTGCCAGCAGTAGGACAGGGAACCAAGAGACCCAGTACTTC
j_gene: TRBJ2-3; d_gene: NA; len: 16; v_gene: TRBV6-6; abundance: NA; CDR3aa: CASRPQGGQGTDTQYF; CDR3nt: TGTGCCAGCAGACCCCAGGGGGGCCAGGGAACAGATACGCAGTATTTT
j_gene: TRBJ1-1; d_gene: NA; len: 13; v_gene: TRBV27; abundance: NA; CDR3aa: CASSHAGDTEAFF; CDR3nt: TGTGCCAGCTCCCACGCAGGTGACACTGAAGCTTTCTTT
j_gene: TRBJ1-3; d_gene: NA; len: 17; v_gene: TRBV4-1; abundance: NA; CDR3aa: CASSRGGTGTAGNTIYF; CDR3nt: TGCGCCAGCAGCCGTGGGGGGACGGGGACTGCCGGAAACACCATATATTTT
j_gene: TRBJ2-5; d_gene: TRBD2; len: 15; v_gene: TRBV6-5; abundance: NA; CDR3aa: CASSWSSGVGETQYF; CDR3nt: TGTGCCAGCAGTTGGTCTAGCGGGGTAGGGGAGACCCAGTACTTC
j_gene: TRBJ1-1; d_gene: TRBD1; len: 13; v_gene: TRBV2; abundance: NA; CDR3aa: CASSEARGGRALF; CDR3nt: TGTGCCAGCAGTGAAGCTAGAGGGGGCAGGGCACTCTTT
j_gene: TRBJ2-7; d_gene: TRBD2; len: 15; v_gene: TRBV28; abundance: NA; CDR3aa: CASSLSFMGGYEQYF; CDR3nt: TGTGCCAGCAGTTTATCCTTCATGGGGGGGTACGAGCAGTACTTC
j_gene: TRBJ1-2; d_gene: TRBD1; len: 17; v_gene: TRBV29-1; abundance: once; CDR3aa: CSVEDLMSRDSNYGYTF; CDR3nt: TGCAGCGTTGAAGACCTTATGTCCCGGGACAGTAACTATGGCTACACCTTC
j_gene: TRBJ2-3; d_gene: TRBD2; len: 17; v_gene: TRBV9; abundance: NA; CDR3aa: CASSQGLAGASTDTQYF; CDR3nt: TGTGCCAGCAGCCAGGGACTAGCGGGAGCAAGCACAGATACGCAGTATTTT
j_gene: TRBJ2-1; d_gene: NA; len: 14; v_gene: TRBV28; abundance: NA; CDR3aa: CASSLGGASNEQFF; CDR3nt: TGTGCCAGCAGTTTGGGCGGGGCCTCAAATGAGCAGTTCTTC
j_gene: TRBJ2-7; d_gene: NA; len: 11; v_gene: TRBV28; abundance: NA; CDR3aa: CASSSRYEQYF; CDR3nt: TGTGCCAGCAGTTCTCGCTACGAGCAGTACTTC
j_gene: TRBJ1-4; d_gene: TRBD1; len: 15; v_gene: TRBV9; abundance: NA; CDR3aa: CASDGDRVPNEKLFF; CDR3nt: TGTGCCAGTGACGGGGACAGGGTCCCTAATGAAAAACTGTTTTTT
j_gene: TRBJ2-7; d_gene: NA; len: 14; v_gene: TRBV7-9; abundance: NA; CDR3aa: CASSHDRSSYEQYF; CDR3nt: TGTGCCAGCAGCCACGACAGGAGCTCCTACGAGCAGTACTTC
j_gene: TRBJ1-4; d_gene: NA; len: 15; v_gene: TRBV27; abundance: NA; CDR3aa: CASSPQGSTNEKLFF; CDR3nt: TGTGCCAGCAGTCCACAGGGTTCAACTAATGAAAAACTGTTTTTT
j_gene: TRBJ2-3; d_gene: TRBD2; len: 17; v_gene: TRBV5-4; abundance: NA; CDR3aa: CASSLEASGGVTDTQYF; CDR3nt: TGTGCCAGCAGCTTGGAGGCTAGCGGGGGGGTCACAGATACGCAGTATTTT
j_gene: TRBJ2-1; d_gene: TRBD2; len: 16; v_gene: TRBV7-3; abundance: NA; CDR3aa: CASSAPSGSAYNEQFF; CDR3nt: TGTGCCAGCAGCGCACCTAGCGGGAGTGCCTACAATGAGCAGTTCTTC
j_gene: TRBJ2-3; d_gene: NA; len: 14; v_gene: TRBV2; abundance: NA; CDR3aa: CASGRGGRGDTQYF; CDR3nt: TGTGCCAGCGGAAGGGGGGGCAGAGGAGATACGCAGTATTTT